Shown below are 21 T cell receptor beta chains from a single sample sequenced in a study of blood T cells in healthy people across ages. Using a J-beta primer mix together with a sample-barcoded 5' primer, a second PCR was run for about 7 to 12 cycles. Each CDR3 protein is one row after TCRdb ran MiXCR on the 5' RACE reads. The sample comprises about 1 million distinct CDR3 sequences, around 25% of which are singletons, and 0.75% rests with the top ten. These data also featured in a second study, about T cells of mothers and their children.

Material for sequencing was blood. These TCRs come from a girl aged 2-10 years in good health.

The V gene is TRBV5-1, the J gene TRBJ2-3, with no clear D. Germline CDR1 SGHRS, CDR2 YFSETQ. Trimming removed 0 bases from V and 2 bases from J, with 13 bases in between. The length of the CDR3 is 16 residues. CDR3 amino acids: CASSLALRQFTDTQYF. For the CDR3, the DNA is TGCGCCAGCAGCTTGGCCTTAAGGCAGTTCACAGATACGCAGTATTTT.

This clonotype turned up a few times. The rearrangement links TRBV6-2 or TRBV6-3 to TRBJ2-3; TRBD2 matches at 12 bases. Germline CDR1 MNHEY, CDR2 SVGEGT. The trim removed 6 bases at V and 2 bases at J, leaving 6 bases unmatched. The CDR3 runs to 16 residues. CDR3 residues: CASSARLAGVTDTQYF. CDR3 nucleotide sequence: TGTGCCAGCAGCGCCCGACTAGCGGGGGTCACAGATACGCAGTATTTT.

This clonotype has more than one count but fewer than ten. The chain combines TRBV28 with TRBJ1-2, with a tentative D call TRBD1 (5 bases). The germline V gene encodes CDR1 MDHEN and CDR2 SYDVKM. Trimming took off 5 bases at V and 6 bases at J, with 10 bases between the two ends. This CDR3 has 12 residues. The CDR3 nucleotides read TGTGCCAGCAGTCTGGGGACGGATGGCTACACCTTC. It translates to CASSLGTDGYTF.

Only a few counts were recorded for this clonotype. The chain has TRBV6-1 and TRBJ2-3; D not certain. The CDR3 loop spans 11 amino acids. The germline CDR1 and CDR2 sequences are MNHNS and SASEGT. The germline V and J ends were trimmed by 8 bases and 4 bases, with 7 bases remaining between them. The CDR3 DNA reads TGTGCCAGCGCACGTTCAGATACGCAGTATTTT. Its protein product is CASARSDTQYF.

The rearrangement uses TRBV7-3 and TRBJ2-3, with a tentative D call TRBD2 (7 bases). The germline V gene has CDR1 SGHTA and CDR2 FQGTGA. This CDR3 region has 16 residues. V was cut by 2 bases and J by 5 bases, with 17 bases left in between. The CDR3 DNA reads TGTGCCAGCAGCTTATTTGAGGGGGGGCCTTTAGATACGCAGTATTTT. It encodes CASSLFEGGPLDTQYF.

CDR3 nucleotide sequence: TGTGCCAGCAGTTTAGGGACAGGTCTGAAGCCCCAGCATTTT. Its protein is CASSLGTGLKPQHF. The chain recombines TRBV27 with TRBJ1-5; 8 bases map to TRBD1. This CDR3 is built from 14 residues. V shed 2 bases, J shed 8 bases, and the junction held 5 bases outside the gene matches. Per the germline V gene, CDR1 is MNHEY and CDR2 is SMNVEV (reference sequence).

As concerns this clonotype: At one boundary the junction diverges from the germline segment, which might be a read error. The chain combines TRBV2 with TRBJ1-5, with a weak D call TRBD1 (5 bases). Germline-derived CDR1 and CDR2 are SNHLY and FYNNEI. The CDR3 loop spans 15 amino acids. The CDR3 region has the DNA TGTGCCAGCAGCCGGGAGGGGAGTAGCAATCAGCCCCGGCATTTT. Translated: CASSREGSSNQPRHF.

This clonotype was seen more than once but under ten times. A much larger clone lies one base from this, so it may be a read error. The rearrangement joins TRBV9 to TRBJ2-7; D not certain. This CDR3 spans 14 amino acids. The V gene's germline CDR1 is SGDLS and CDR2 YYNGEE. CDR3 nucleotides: TGTGCCGGCAGCGTAGCTTCGGTGGGCCACGAGCAGTACTTC. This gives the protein CAGSVASVGHEQYF.

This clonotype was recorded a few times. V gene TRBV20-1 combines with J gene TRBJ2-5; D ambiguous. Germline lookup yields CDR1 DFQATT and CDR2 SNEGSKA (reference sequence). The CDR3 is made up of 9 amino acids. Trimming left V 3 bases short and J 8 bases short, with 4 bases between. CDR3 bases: TGCAGTGCTAGTAGAACCCAGTACTTC. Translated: CSASRTQYF.

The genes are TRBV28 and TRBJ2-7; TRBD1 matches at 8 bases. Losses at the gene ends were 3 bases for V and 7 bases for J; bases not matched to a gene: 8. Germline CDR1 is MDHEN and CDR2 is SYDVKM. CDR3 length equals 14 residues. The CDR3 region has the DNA TGTGCCAGCAGTTTTGGACAGGGTGGTGGGGAGCAGTACTTC. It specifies CASSFGQGGGEQYF. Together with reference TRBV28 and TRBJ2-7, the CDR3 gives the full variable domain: DVKVTQSSRYLVKRTGEKVFLECVQDMDHENMFWYRQDPGLGLRLIYFSYDVKMKEKGDIPEGYSVSREKKERFSLILESASTNQTSMYLCASSFGQGGGEQYFGPGTRLTVT.

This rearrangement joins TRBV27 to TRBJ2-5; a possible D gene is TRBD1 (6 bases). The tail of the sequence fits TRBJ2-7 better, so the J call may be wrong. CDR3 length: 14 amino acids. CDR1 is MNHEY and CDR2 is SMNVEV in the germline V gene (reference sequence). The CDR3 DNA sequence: TGTGCCGCTCGTAGGACAGTTCAAGAGTCCGAGCAGTACTTC. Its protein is CAARRTVQESEQYF.

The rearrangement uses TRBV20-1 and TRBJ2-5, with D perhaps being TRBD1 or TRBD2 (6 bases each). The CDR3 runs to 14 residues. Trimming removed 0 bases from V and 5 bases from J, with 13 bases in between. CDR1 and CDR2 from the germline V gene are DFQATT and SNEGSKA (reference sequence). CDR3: CSARDHGGTETQYF. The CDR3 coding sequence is TGCAGTGCTAGAGATCACGGGGGCACGGAGACCCAGTACTTC.

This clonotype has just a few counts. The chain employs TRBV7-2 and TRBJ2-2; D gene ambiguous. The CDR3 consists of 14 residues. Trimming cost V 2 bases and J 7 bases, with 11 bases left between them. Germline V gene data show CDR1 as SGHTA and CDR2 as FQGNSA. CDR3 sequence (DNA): TGTGCCAGCAGCTTAAATAATGAGGTCGGGGAGCTGTTTTTT. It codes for CASSLNNEVGELFF.

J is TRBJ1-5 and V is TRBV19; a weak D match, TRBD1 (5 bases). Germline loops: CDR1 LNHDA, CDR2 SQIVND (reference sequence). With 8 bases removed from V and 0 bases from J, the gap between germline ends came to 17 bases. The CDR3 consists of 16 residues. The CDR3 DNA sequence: TGTGCCAGTCAACGGGACCGATCTATTAGCAATCAGCCCCAGCATTTT. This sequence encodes CASQRDRSISNQPQHF.

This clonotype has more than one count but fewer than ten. Written as DNA, the CDR3 is TGTGCCGGGGCGGGCTCTGGGGCCAACGTCCTGACTTTC. Its protein product is CAGAGSGANVLTF. The rearrangement joins TRBV2 to TRBJ2-6; the D call may be TRBD1 or TRBD2 (5 bases each). The CDR3 runs to 13 residues. CDR1 SNHLY and CDR2 FYNNEI come from the germline V gene. Trimming left V 11 bases short and J 0 bases short, with 8 bases between.

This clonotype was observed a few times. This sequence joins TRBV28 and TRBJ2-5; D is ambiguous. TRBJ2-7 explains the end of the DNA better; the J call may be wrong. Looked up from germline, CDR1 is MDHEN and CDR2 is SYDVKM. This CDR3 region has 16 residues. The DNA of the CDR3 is TGTGCCAGCAAAACCATGAGGAAGTACCAGTCCTACGAGCAGTACTTC. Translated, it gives CASKTMRKYQSYEQYF.

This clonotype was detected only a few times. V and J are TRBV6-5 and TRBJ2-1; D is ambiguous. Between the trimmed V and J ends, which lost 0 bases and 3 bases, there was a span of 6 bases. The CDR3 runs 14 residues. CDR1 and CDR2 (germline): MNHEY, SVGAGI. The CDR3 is CASSYSRNYNEQFF. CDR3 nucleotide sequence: TGTGCCAGCAGTTACTCGAGGAACTACAATGAGCAGTTCTTC.

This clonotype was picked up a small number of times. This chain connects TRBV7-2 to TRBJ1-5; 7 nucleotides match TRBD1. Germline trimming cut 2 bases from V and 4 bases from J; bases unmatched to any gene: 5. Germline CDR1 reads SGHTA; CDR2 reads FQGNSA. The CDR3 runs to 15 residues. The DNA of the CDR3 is TGTGCCAGCAGCTTAAGGGGACAGAGAAATCAGCCCCAGCATTTT. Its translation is CASSLRGQRNQPQHF.

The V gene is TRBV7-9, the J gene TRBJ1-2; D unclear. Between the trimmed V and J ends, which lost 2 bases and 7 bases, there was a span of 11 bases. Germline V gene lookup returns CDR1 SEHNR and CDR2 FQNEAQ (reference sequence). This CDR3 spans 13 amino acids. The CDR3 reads CASSLSPGRGYTF. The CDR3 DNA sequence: TGTGCCAGCAGCTTATCCCCGGGCCGTGGCTACACCTTC.

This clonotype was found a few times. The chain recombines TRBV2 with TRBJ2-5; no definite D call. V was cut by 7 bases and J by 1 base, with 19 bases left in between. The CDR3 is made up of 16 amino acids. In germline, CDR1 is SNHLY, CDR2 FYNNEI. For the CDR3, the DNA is TGTGCCAGCACCGGGCTTCATACAGACTTCCAAGAGACCCAGTACTTC. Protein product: CASTGLHTDFQETQYF.

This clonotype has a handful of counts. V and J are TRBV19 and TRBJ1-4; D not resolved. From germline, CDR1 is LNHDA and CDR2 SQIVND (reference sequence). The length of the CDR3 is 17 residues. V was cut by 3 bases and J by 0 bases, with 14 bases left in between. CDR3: CASSMNRIFATNEKLFF. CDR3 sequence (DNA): TGTGCCAGTAGTATGAACCGAATCTTCGCAACTAATGAAAAACTGTTTTTT. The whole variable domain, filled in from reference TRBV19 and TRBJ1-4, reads DGGITQSPKYLFRKEGQNVTLSCEQNLNHDAMYWYRQDPGQGLRLIYYSQIVNDFQKGDIAEGYSVSREKKESFPLTVTSAQKNPTAFYLCASSMNRIFATNEKLFFGSGTQLSVL.